The 25 T cell receptor beta chains listed next were all sequenced from one sample in a study of spatial heterogeneity in lung cancer. MiXCR was run by TCRdb on the 5' RACE reads, yielding one entry per CDR3 protein. The table shows about 28,000 distinct CDR3 sequences, with around 8.4% occurring only once. Described time point: sample taken at primary tumor resection. No cell sorting; template was whole RNA from tumor, lung tissue or PBMC. The sample was PBMCs, taken at surgery. These receptor sequences come from a female donor with early-stage non-small cell lung cancer.

This clonotype has a count of ten or more. The chain employs TRBV14 and TRBJ2-1; 9 nucleotides align to TRBD2. The V gene's germline CDR1 is SGHDN and CDR2 FVKESK. This CDR3 comprises 15 residues. J was trimmed by 7 bases and V by 1 base; bases with no gene match: 5. CDR3: CASSQVGGLANEQFF. As DNA, the CDR3 is TGTGCCAGCAGCCAAGTGGGCGGACTAGCGAATGAGCAGTTCTTC. Based on the CDR3 plus reference TRBV14 and TRBJ2-1, the full variable domain is EAGVTQFPSHSVIEKGQTVTLRCDPISGHDNLYWYRRVMGKEIKFLLHFVKESKQDESGMPNNRFLAERTGGTYSTLKVQPAELEDSGVYFCASSQVGGLANEQFFGPGTRLTVL.

This clonotype was found many times. The rearrangement joins TRBV7-8 to TRBJ2-7, with 7 bases that match TRBD1. The CDR3 runs to 13 residues. V trimming: 5 bases; J trimming: 2 bases; junction bases outside the gene matches: 3. Germline CDR1 and CDR2: SGHVS and FQNEAQ. The CDR3 bases are TGTGCCAGCAGCACAGACAGGGCCTACGAGCAGTACGTC. It yields the protein CASSTDRAYEQYV.

This clonotype has at least ten counts. This chain connects TRBV30 to TRBJ2-7; perhaps TRBD1 as D (5 bases). This CDR3 contains 12 residues. Germline V gene lookup returns CDR1 GTSNPN and CDR2 SVGIG (reference sequence). The V end was cut by 2 bases, the J end by 3 bases, with 8 bases between. CDR3: CAWSSGYYEQYF. For the CDR3, the DNA is TGTGCCTGGAGTTCAGGGTACTACGAGCAGTACTTC.

Many counts were recorded for this clonotype. The rearrangement joins TRBV11-2 to TRBJ1-1, with 9 bases matching TRBD1. The CDR3 runs 15 residues. Germline V CDR1 and CDR2: SGHAT, FQNNGV. The ends lost 9 bases at V and 5 bases at J; junction bases unmatched: 13. Here the CDR3 reads CASNGGTGWNTEAFF. DNA for the CDR3: TGTGCCAGTAACGGCGGGACAGGGTGGAATACTGAAGCTTTCTTT.

The sample holds a few counts of this clonotype. The chain combines TRBV7-8 with TRBJ2-3; no clear D gene. Germline loops: CDR1 SGHVS, CDR2 FQNEAQ. CDR3 length: 16 residues. Trimming left V 2 bases short and J 3 bases short, with 15 bases between. The CDR3 DNA sequence: TGTGCCAGCAGCTTAAGGCCGGATCCCCTTACAGATACGCAGTATTTT. As protein: CASSLRPDPLTDTQYF.

This clonotype was picked up a small number of times. The CDR3 loop reads CASSRPTRDWLYNEQFF. CDR3 coding DNA: TGTGCCAGCAGCCGACCAACCCGGGACTGGCTATACAATGAGCAGTTCTTC. The chain combines TRBV5-4 with TRBJ2-1, with a possible D match to TRBD2 (6 bases). Trimming cost V 4 bases and J 4 bases, with 21 bases left between them. The CDR3 runs to 17 residues. Per germline, CDR1 SGHNT and CDR2 YYREEE (reference sequence).

Notes on this clonotype: Just one base apart from a much larger clone, this may be a read error. The J gene is TRBJ2-1, the V gene TRBV5-1; perhaps TRBD1 as D (6 bases). Germline CDR1 is SGHRS and CDR2 is YFSETQ. Trimming left V 4 bases short and J 11 bases short, with 16 bases between. CDR3 length: 13 residues. The CDR3 loop is CASSPTGWNKQFF. Written as DNA, the CDR3 is TGCGCCAGCAGCCCAACAGGGTGGAATAAGCAGTTCTTC.

In its sample, this clonotype was seen many times. V and J are TRBV20-1 and TRBJ2-2, with D perhaps matching TRBD2 (6 bases). This CDR3 contains 16 residues. With 1 base removed from V and 4 bases from J, the gap between germline ends came to 16 bases. Germline V gene data show CDR1 as DFQATT and CDR2 as SNEGSKA (reference sequence). The CDR3 sequence: CSARAAGREITGELFF. For the CDR3, the DNA is TGCAGTGCTAGAGCAGCGGGCAGGGAGATCACCGGGGAGCTGTTTTTT.

This clonotype has only a few counts. The J gene is TRBJ1-5, the V gene TRBV6-1; D call uncertain. CDR3 length: 12 amino acids. V was cut by 6 bases and J by 7 bases, with 10 bases left in between. Germline V gene sequence: CDR1 MNHNS, CDR2 SASEGT. The CDR3 nucleotides read TGTGCCAGCAGCGATGTAGGACAGCCCCAGCATTTT. This gives the protein CASSDVGQPQHF.

This clonotype was seen repeatedly, ten times or more. This chain links TRBV12-3 or TRBV12-4 with TRBJ2-5; D not resolved. V was pared by 6 bases and J by 5 bases, with 13 bases between. The CDR3 is made up of 13 amino acids. The chain's CDR3 is CASSRRSSETQYF. CDR3 DNA: TGTGCCAGCAGCCGTAGGAGCTCTGAGACCCAGTACTTC.

This clonotype was seen ten or more times. CDR3: CASRLKSFGAPYEQYF. CDR3 sequence (DNA): TGTGCCAGCAGATTAAAAAGCTTCGGGGCACCCTACGAGCAGTACTTC. The V call is TRBV7-8, the J call TRBJ2-7; D might be TRBD1 or TRBD2, each matching 5 bases. Looked up from germline, CDR1 is SGHVS and CDR2 is FQNEAQ. This CDR3 spans 16 amino acids. The ends were cut back, 6 bases at V and 2 bases at J, with 20 bases in the middle.

The sample holds many counts of this clonotype. The rearrangement uses TRBV18 and TRBJ1-2; TRBD1 agrees at 7 bases. The CDR3 runs to 14 residues. The ends lost 2 bases at V and 3 bases at J; junction bases unmatched: 3. Per the germline V gene, CDR1 is KGHSH and CDR2 is LQKENI. CDR3 in amino acids: CASSPTGAYYGYTF. DNA for the CDR3: TGTGCCAGCTCACCAACAGGGGCATACTATGGCTACACCTTC. Variable domain in full (rest from reference TRBV18 and TRBJ1-2): NAGVMQNPRHLVRRRGQEARLRCSPMKGHSHVYWYRQLPEEGLKFMVYLQKENIIDESGMPKERFSAEFPKEGPSILRIQQVVRGDSAAYFCASSPTGAYYGYTFGSGTRLTVV.

Details on this clonotype: This could be a read error, since a much larger clone is one nucleotide away. The final CDR3 position lacks the conserved phenylalanine or tryptophan, pointing to a likely read error. The J gene is TRBJ1-1, the V gene TRBV12-5, with a tentative D call TRBD1 (5 bases). The germline V gene encodes CDR1 LGHNT and CDR2 FRNRAP. This CDR3 has 17 residues. Trimming cost V 2 bases and J 0 bases, with 16 bases left between them. This chain's CDR3 is CASGLWQGVIMNTEAFL. The CDR3 DNA reads as TGTGCTAGTGGTTTGTGGCAGGGTGTCATCATGAACACTGAAGCTTTCTTA.

This clonotype was seen at least ten times. V and J are TRBV12-3 or TRBV12-4 and TRBJ2-1, with D possibly TRBD2 on 5 matching bases. CDR3 size: 16 residues. V gave up 3 bases and J gave up 2 bases, with 14 bases separating them. This CDR3 reads CASSLGSGIPYNEQFF. In nucleotides, the CDR3 is TGTGCCAGCAGTTTGGGAAGCGGAATCCCCTACAATGAGCAGTTCTTC.

This chain links TRBV7-2 with TRBJ1-2, with D possibly matching TRBD1 (5 bases). V was cut by 5 bases and J by 4 bases, with 17 bases left in between. The CDR3 runs to 15 residues. Germline loops: CDR1 SGHTA, CDR2 FQGNSA. The CDR3 nucleotides read TGTGCCAGCAGCCCACAGACGGGACGGTCCTATGGCTACACCTTC. Its translation is CASSPQTGRSYGYTF.

This clonotype has a count of ten or more. The chain employs TRBV2 and TRBJ2-1; the D gene is possibly TRBD2 (6 bases). Looked up from germline, CDR1 is SNHLY and CDR2 is FYNNEI. The CDR3 is 16 amino acids. Trimming took 6 bases from V and 7 from J, leaving 22 bases between them. The CDR3 region has the DNA TGTGCCAGCAGCACTGAACCGGGACTCAGATCAAATGAGCAGTTCTTC. Its translation is CASSTEPGLRSNEQFF.

This clonotype was detected ten times or more. The V and J genes are TRBV2 and TRBJ1-1; D remains ambiguous. The length of the CDR3 is 13 residues. V was clipped by 6 bases and J by 1 base, with 9 bases between them. Per germline, CDR1 SNHLY and CDR2 FYNNEI. CDR3 sequence (DNA): TGTGCCAGCAGGCAGGATAGGAACACTGAAGCTTTCTTT. The encoded protein is CASRQDRNTEAFF.

There are many counts of this clonotype. The chain is built from TRBV20-1 and TRBJ1-3; 7 bases match TRBD1. V lost 2 bases and J lost 4; bases outside the gene matches: 5. Germline V gene data show CDR1 as DFQATT and CDR2 as SNEGSKA (reference sequence). CDR3 length: 14 amino acids. The CDR3 DNA sequence: TGCAGTGCTAGAAGGGGGCTCTTAGGAAACACCATATATTTT. Its translation: CSARRGLLGNTIYF.

With regard to this clonotype: The junction and the germline gene differ at one end; a read error may be behind it. The rearrangement uses TRBV10-3 and TRBJ2-1, with TRBD1 as a possible D gene (6 bases). Germline CDR1 and CDR2: ENHRY and SYGVKD. The CDR3 runs 16 residues. The CDR3 loop reads CAISPATGKGYDEQFF. CDR3 sequence (DNA): TGTGCCATCAGTCCTGCCACAGGGAAGGGCTACGATGAGCAGTTCTTC.

There are many counts of this clonotype. The chain joins TRBV11-2 to TRBJ2-3; unclear D gene. The CDR3 runs to 17 residues. The V and J ends lost 6 bases and 0 bases respectively, with 19 bases between them. Germline lookup yields CDR1 SGHAT and CDR2 FQNNGV. CDR3 DNA: TGTGCCAGCAGACCCGGTATCTGGAACGCTAGCACAGATACGCAGTATTTT. Translation gives CASRPGIWNASTDTQYF. Using reference TRBV11-2 and TRBJ2-3 for the parts outside the CDR3, the full variable domain is EAGVAQSPRYKIIEKRQSVAFWCNPISGHATLYWYQQILGQGPKLLIQFQNNGVVDDSQLPKDRFSAERLKGVDSTLKIQPAKLEDSAVYLCASRPGIWNASTDTQYFGPGTRLTVL.

CDR3 region: CASSSRWTGRNTGELFF. The CDR3 DNA sequence: TGTGCCAGCAGCTCGCGTTGGACAGGGAGGAACACCGGGGAGCTGTTTTTT. The gene calls are TRBV7-2 and TRBJ2-2, with 8 bases aligning to TRBD1. Germline V gene sequence: CDR1 SGHTA, CDR2 FQGNSA. J gave up 1 base and V 4 bases, and 8 bases lay outside the gene matches. The length of the CDR3 is 17 residues.

This clonotype was counted at least ten times. The chain has TRBV25-1 and TRBJ2-7; 10 nucleotides line up with TRBD2. This CDR3 has 14 amino acids. Germline V lookup: CDR1 MGHDK, CDR2 SYGVNS. With V trimmed by 3 bases and J by 3 bases, 2 bases remained unmatched. CDR3 sequence (DNA): TGTGCCAGCAGTGATTGGACTAGCGGCTACGAGCAGTACTTC. Translation: CASSDWTSGYEQYF.

This clonotype is medium-sized within its sample. The chain recombines TRBV10-3 with TRBJ2-3; 11 nucleotides match TRBD1. Germline V CDR1 and CDR2: ENHRY, SYGVKD. The CDR3 totals 16 residues. With V trimmed by 10 bases and J by 1 base, 10 bases remained unmatched. This chain's CDR3 is CATGLPGQGGTDTQYF. The CDR3 nucleotides read TGTGCCACCGGCCTCCCGGGACAGGGGGGCACAGATACGCAGTATTTT.

This clonotype was observed a few times. The chain carries TRBV27 and TRBJ2-3; 9 bases map to TRBD2. The CDR3 loop spans 15 amino acids. CDR1 MNHEY and CDR2 SMNVEV come from the germline V gene (reference sequence). The J segment lost 6 bases and the V segment lost 5 bases, leaving 9 bases of the junction unmatched. CDR3 nucleotide sequence: TGTGCCAGCAGTAGCGTTGGGCTAGCGGGGGATACGCAGTATTTT. Translating gives CASSSVGLAGDTQYF.

The chain couples TRBV27 to TRBJ2-3; a possible D gene is TRBD2 (5 bases). The germline CDR1 and CDR2 sequences are MNHEY and SMNVEV (reference sequence). This CDR3 contains 15 residues. V was cut by 4 bases and J by 6 bases, with 17 bases left in between. The CDR3 DNA reads TGTGCCAGCAGTTCCCGGAGGAGTCCCACTGATACGCAGTATTTT. It encodes CASSSRRSPTDTQYF.